This TCR beta chain appears in the sequencing data of a study of T cells in Graves' hyperthyroidism and ophthalmopathy. Findings and limits, study-wide: Most thyroid clonotypes expanded above 0.001 appeared in blood too. A 13 V-J model separated ophthalmopathy from stable hyperthyroidism.

The investigators amplified TCR beta CDR3 regions from RNA transcripts. The HTBI primer set drove a first-round RT-PCR of the TCR CDR3. TCRdb reprocessed the multiplex PCR reads via MiXCR and lists one record per CDR3 protein. The table records about 380,000 distinct CDR3 sequences, approximately 14% of them present only once. Graves' hyperthyroidism qualified as stable when ophthalmopathy did not progress within 18 months. The study excluded patients with uncontrolled infection, other autoimmune disease, pregnancy or lactation. Comment on this clonotype: Its cognate antigen is unknown.

The sample was blood. The source of this sequence is a woman aged 60-75 years with Graves' hyperthyroidism.

Written as DNA, the CDR3 is TGTGCCAGCAAGGAACAGGGGGTCCCTTACGAGCAGTACTTC. Amino acid sequence: CASKEQGVPYEQYF. The chain couples TRBV27 to TRBJ2-7; 8 bases match TRBD1. The CDR3 spans 14 residues. After removal of 7 bases from V and 4 bases from J, the junction contained 9 bases not matched to a gene. Germline V CDR1 and CDR2: MNHEY, SMNVEV (reference sequence).